The next 13 T cell receptor beta chains were all read from a single sample in a study of cytomegalovirus exposure and HLA in healthy donors (TCRdb year 2017). The library relied on the immunoSEQ multiplex PCR assay. For the multiplex PCR, a mixture combining 60 forward primers for TCR Vbeta segments and 13 reverse primers for TCR Jbeta segments was used. TCRdb stores this immuneACCESS table with in-frame sequences only. Part of the clones is absent; in the studies checked, under half of the shortfall reflects unresolved V genes, and no reason is known for the rest. In all, the sample holds about 110,000 clones, and around 84% of those were seen once. The biggest ten clones account for roughly 20% of the sample. Source material: PBMCs. These receptors all come from a man aged 25 to 40 in good health and CMV-seropositive.

V usage is TRBV7-9 and J usage is TRBJ1-1; D gene ambiguous. The germline V gene has CDR1 SEHNR and CDR2 FQNEAQ (reference sequence). The CDR3 contains 14 residues. For the CDR3, the DNA is TGTTCCTGGCCGACGGAGGCAGGGAACACTGAAGCTTTCTTT. Its protein is CSWPTEAGNTEAFF.

The J gene is TRBJ2-7, the V gene TRBV5-1; 11 bases fit TRBD1. Trimming took 0 bases from V and 5 from J; bases not matched to a gene: 7. This CDR3 is 16 amino acids long. Germline V CDR1 and CDR2: SGHRS, YFSETQ. In DNA form, the CDR3 reads TGCGCCAGCAGCTTGGGCGGGACAGGGGGGCCCAACGAGCAGTACTTC. This gives the protein CASSLGGTGGPNEQYF.

The chain is built from TRBV5-6 and TRBJ1-4; 8 nucleotides align to TRBD1. Germline loops: CDR1 SGHDT, CDR2 YYEEEE. V lost 1 base, J lost 6 bases, and 5 bases stayed unmatched. CDR3 length equals 15 residues. The CDR3 is CASSLRGQADEKLFF. In DNA form, the CDR3 reads TGTGCCAGCAGCTTGAGGGGACAGGCTGATGAAAAACTGTTTTTT. The variable domain in full, completed from reference TRBV5-6 and TRBJ1-4, reads DAGVTQSPTHLIKTRGQQVTLRCSPKSGHDTVSWYQQALGQGPQFIFQYYEEEERQRGNFPDRFSGHQFPNYSSELNVNALLLGDSALYLCASSLRGQADEKLFFGSGTQLSVL.

This clone appeared once. A junction boundary mismatches the germline segment, possibly from a read error. The V gene is TRBV7-9, the J gene TRBJ2-5; D is perhaps TRBD1 (6 bases). CDR1 and CDR2 from the germline V gene are SEHNR and FQNEAQ (reference sequence). This CDR3 is built from 16 residues. The CDR3 protein is CSSTSYRVGYQETQYF. The CDR3 bases are TGTTCCAGCACCTCTTACAGGGTAGGGTACCAAGAGACCCAGTACTTC.

This clone has only a few counts. V and J are TRBV29-1 and TRBJ2-2, with D tentatively TRBD1 (5 bases). The CDR3 has 12 amino acids. Trimming took off 7 bases at V and 6 bases at J, with 12 bases between the two ends. In germline, CDR1 is SQVTM, CDR2 ANQGSEA. The CDR3 sequence is CSAVRVSGELFF. The CDR3, as DNA: TGCAGCGCTGTCAGGGTTTCCGGGGAGCTGTTTTTT.

The sample holds a few counts of this clone. The J gene is TRBJ2-2, the V gene TRBV27; maybe TRBD2 (6 bases). Germline CDR1 and CDR2: MNHEY and SMNVEV (reference sequence). The CDR3 spans 16 residues. V lost 3 bases to trimming and J lost 8 bases, with 19 bases between them. The CDR3 nucleotides read TGTGCCAGCAGTTTGATCGGGGGTATCTCCCTAGGGGAGCTGTTTTTT. This sequence encodes CASSLIGGISLGELFF.

The rearrangement uses TRBV5-1 and TRBJ2-2, with 7 bases lining up with TRBD2. The CDR3 sequence is 16 residues long. The junction had 10 bases not matched to a gene; V was cut back by 4 bases and J by 4 bases. Germline CDR1 and CDR2: SGHRS and YFSETQ. The CDR3 region is CASSRAGDWGTGELFF. CDR3 nucleotide sequence: TGCGCCAGCAGCCGGGCGGGAGATTGGGGCACCGGGGAGCTGTTTTTT.

V and J are TRBV19 and TRBJ2-5; 7 positions match TRBD2. The V gene end was trimmed by 4 bases and the J gene end by 4 bases; junction bases not matched to a gene: 6. This CDR3 region has 14 residues. CDR1 and CDR2 from the germline V gene are LNHDA and SQIVND (reference sequence). The CDR3 reads CASSTVGGTETQYF. The CDR3 DNA reads as TGTGCCAGTAGTACGGTGGGAGGGACAGAGACCCAGTACTTC.

V gene TRBV6-6 combines with J gene TRBJ1-1; 8 bases fit TRBD1. Germline CDR1 MNHNY, CDR2 SVGAGI (reference sequence). Losses at the gene ends were 4 bases for V and 5 bases for J; bases not matched to a gene: 9. The CDR3 loop spans 15 amino acids. The CDR3 DNA is TGTGCCAGCAGTTCCTCACGGACAGGGACAACTGAAGCTTTCTTT. Protein: CASSSSRTGTTEAFF.

The V gene is TRBV7-7, the J gene TRBJ2-7; 7 nucleotides match TRBD1. The junction had 3 bases not matched to a gene; V was cut back by 0 bases and J by 7 bases. Germline V CDR1 and CDR2: SSHAT, FNYEAQ (reference sequence). This CDR3 contains 13 residues. The CDR3 DNA reads as TGTGCCAGCAGCTTAGCCAGACAGGGAGAGCAGTACTTC. Protein sequence: CASSLARQGEQYF.

J is TRBJ1-3 and V is TRBV7-2, with D perhaps TRBD1 (5 bases). Germline V CDR1 and CDR2: SGHTA, FQGNSA. The CDR3 runs to 15 residues. V lost 5 bases to trimming and J lost 0 bases, with 11 bases between them. CDR3 bases: TGTGCCAGCAGCCTCTTGGGGCCCTCTGGAAACACCATATATTTT. Translating gives CASSLLGPSGNTIYF.

This chain links TRBV10-3 with TRBJ1-2, with D maybe TRBD1 (6 bases). Germline V CDR1 and CDR2: ENHRY, SYGVKD. This CDR3 region has 15 residues. Between the trimmed V and J ends, which lost 3 bases and 0 bases, there was a span of 11 bases. CDR3 sequence: CAISEGQLANYGYTF. The DNA of the CDR3 is TGTGCCATCAGTGAAGGACAGTTAGCTAACTATGGCTACACCTTC.

Concerning this clone itself: The sample contains more than one DNA sequence encoding this CDR3. The chain is built from TRBV28 and TRBJ1-6, with D possibly TRBD1 on 5 matching bases. Trimming removed 3 bases at V and 8 bases at J, with 20 bases between. Germline V CDR1 and CDR2: MDHEN, SYDVKM. The CDR3 covers 17 residues. The CDR3 bases are TGTGCCAGCAGTTTGGATACAGGAAACCCGCTCGATTCACCCCTCCACTTT. This codes for CASSLDTGNPLDSPLHF.